One and the same sample provided the 13 T cell receptor beta chains below, sequenced in a study of shared clonotypes between healthy human individuals. Data came from immunoSEQ multiplex PCR; TCRdb stores just in-frame clones and leaves some out. The sample yields roughly 1 million clones, around 78% seen once. The sequenced sample consisted of memory CD4+ T cells from PBMCs. Stated subset: CD45RA-negative fraction. These receptors came from a man aged 18 to 30 in good health. Some clones in this sample may be carry-over from other donors' samples.

The chain has TRBV11-2 and TRBJ1-4; TRBD1 matches at 8 bases. Germline V CDR1 and CDR2: SGHAT, FQNNGV. The junction had 11 bases not matched to a gene; V was cut back by 5 bases and J by 3 bases. This CDR3 has 17 residues. DNA of the CDR3: TGTGCCAGCAGCCGCCCTTCCAGGGGGCGCTCTAATGAAAAACTGTTTTTT. This gives the protein CASSRPSRGRSNEKLFF.

The chain joins TRBV5-1 to TRBJ1-2; no firm D call. The CDR3 runs to 16 residues. The ends were cut back, 0 bases at V and 3 bases at J, with 15 bases in the middle. Germline V gene lookup returns CDR1 SGHRS and CDR2 YFSETQ. CDR3 loop: CASSLDPRGGDYGYTF. The CDR3 DNA follows: TGCGCCAGCAGCTTGGATCCTCGAGGCGGAGACTATGGCTACACCTTC. Complete variable domain (other parts from reference TRBV5-1 and TRBJ1-2): KAGVTQTPRYLIKTRGQQVTLSCSPISGHRSVSWYQQTPGQGLQFLFEYFSETQRNKGNFPGRFSGRQFSNSRSEMNVSTLELGDSALYLCASSLDPRGGDYGYTFGSGTRLTVV.

The chain couples TRBV2 to TRBJ1-3, with 8 bases aligning to TRBD1. The CDR3 has 15 residues. Trimming took 6 bases from V and 4 from J; bases not matched to a gene: 8. Per germline, CDR1 SNHLY and CDR2 FYNNEI. DNA of the CDR3: TGTGCCAGCAGAGGGACAGGTCTGAGGGGAAACACCATATATTTT. Translated: CASRGTGLRGNTIYF.

This clone was seen once. V is TRBV19 and J is TRBJ2-5, with 8 bases aligning to TRBD2. Trimming took 5 bases from V and 5 from J; bases not matched to a gene: 7. This CDR3 has 14 residues. Looked up from germline, CDR1 is LNHDA and CDR2 is SQIVND (reference sequence). CDR3 nucleotides: TGTGCCAGTAGTCAGCGGGAGCTGAGTGAGACCCAGTACTTC. This codes for CASSQRELSETQYF.

This clone was seen just once. The chain links TRBV18 to TRBJ1-2; D unresolved. The ends were cut back, 2 bases at V and 4 bases at J, with 8 bases in the middle. This CDR3 is 13 amino acids long. Germline CDR1 reads KGHSH; CDR2 reads LQKENI. CDR3 in amino acids: CASSPGSTYGYTF. CDR3 DNA: TGTGCCAGCTCACCAGGGTCCACCTATGGCTACACCTTC.

This chain joins TRBV2 and TRBJ2-1; 12 positions agree with TRBD2. V gave up 6 bases and J gave up 6 bases; unmatched junction bases: 9. The CDR3 has 16 residues. Germline CDR1 SNHLY, CDR2 FYNNEI. CDR3 sequence reads: CASRETSGSARNEQFF. The CDR3 DNA is TGTGCCAGCAGAGAGACTAGCGGGAGTGCGCGCAATGAGCAGTTCTTC.

V and J are TRBV5-1 and TRBJ1-5; TRBD1 agrees at 7 bases. J was trimmed by 7 bases and V by 6 bases; bases with no gene match: 7. Germline lookup yields CDR1 SGHRS and CDR2 YFSETQ. There are 13 residues in the CDR3. CDR3: CASKRGPEQPQHF. CDR3 coding DNA: TGCGCCAGCAAAAGGGGGCCCGAGCAGCCCCAGCATTTT.

This chain connects TRBV4-2 to TRBJ2-1; 8 nucleotides agree with TRBD2. The CDR3 contains 13 residues. Germline CDR1 reads LGHNA; CDR2 reads YNFKEQ. V trimming: 6 bases; J trimming: 9 bases; junction bases outside the gene matches: 7. DNA for the CDR3: TGTGCCAGCAGTGGAGCGGGAGAAAGTGAGCAGTTCTTC. It specifies CASSGAGESEQFF.

The rearrangement uses TRBV29-1 and TRBJ2-2; no clear D. V gave up 7 bases and J gave up 0 bases, with 15 bases separating them. This CDR3 has 15 residues. The germline CDR1 and CDR2 sequences are SQVTM and ANQGSEA. The CDR3 DNA sequence: TGCAGCGCCAAACTCCGCCCGACGAACACCGGGGAGCTGTTTTTT. Translated: CSAKLRPTNTGELFF.

The gene calls are TRBV5-6 and TRBJ2-4; 13 bases agree with TRBD2. Trimming at V came to 3 bases and at J to 9 bases, leaving 6 bases not matched to a gene. Germline lookup yields CDR1 SGHDT and CDR2 YYEEEE. The CDR3 sequence is 15 residues long. The CDR3 DNA is TGTGCCAGCAGCTCCTCGACTAGCGGGAGGATCATTCAGTACTTC. This sequence encodes CASSSSTSGRIIQYF.

There are a few counts of this clone. The V gene is TRBV5-4, the J gene TRBJ1-1; possible D gene TRBD1, 5 bases. The CDR3 runs 15 residues. Looked up from germline, CDR1 is SGHNT and CDR2 is YYREEE (reference sequence). Trimming shortened V by 0 bases and J by 3 bases, and 12 bases separated the two germline ends. As DNA, the CDR3 is TGTGCCAGCAGCTTGGACGAAGGGGCGTACACTGAAGCTTTCTTT. Translation: CASSLDEGAYTEAFF. The whole variable domain, remainder taken from reference TRBV5-4 and TRBJ1-1, is ETGVTQSPTHLIKTRGQQVTLRCSSQSGHNTVSWYQQALGQGPQFIFQYYREEENGRGNFPPRFSGLQFPNYSSELNVNALELDDSALYLCASSLDEGAYTEAFFGQGTRLTVV.

The chain uses TRBV9 and TRBJ2-3, with TRBD2 matching 7 bases. Trimming removed 3 bases from V and 2 bases from J; junction bases left unmatched: 9. Germline assignment: CDR1 SGDLS and CDR2 YYNGEE. The CDR3 is made up of 16 amino acids. Here the CDR3 reads CASSAGGVSYTDTQYF. The CDR3 DNA is TGTGCCAGCAGCGCGGGAGGCGTATCCTACACAGATACGCAGTATTTT.

In the case of this clone: Other DNA sequences in the sample encode the same CDR3. The chain employs TRBV7-2 and TRBJ1-1; D is ambiguous. The CDR3 has 14 amino acids. The ends were cut back, 1 base at V and 1 base at J, with 7 bases in the middle. CDR1 SGHTA and CDR2 FQGNSA come from the germline V gene. CDR3 sequence reads: CASSLVSGNTEAFF. The CDR3 DNA reads TGTGCCAGCAGCTTAGTTTCCGGGAACACTGAAGCTTTCTTT.